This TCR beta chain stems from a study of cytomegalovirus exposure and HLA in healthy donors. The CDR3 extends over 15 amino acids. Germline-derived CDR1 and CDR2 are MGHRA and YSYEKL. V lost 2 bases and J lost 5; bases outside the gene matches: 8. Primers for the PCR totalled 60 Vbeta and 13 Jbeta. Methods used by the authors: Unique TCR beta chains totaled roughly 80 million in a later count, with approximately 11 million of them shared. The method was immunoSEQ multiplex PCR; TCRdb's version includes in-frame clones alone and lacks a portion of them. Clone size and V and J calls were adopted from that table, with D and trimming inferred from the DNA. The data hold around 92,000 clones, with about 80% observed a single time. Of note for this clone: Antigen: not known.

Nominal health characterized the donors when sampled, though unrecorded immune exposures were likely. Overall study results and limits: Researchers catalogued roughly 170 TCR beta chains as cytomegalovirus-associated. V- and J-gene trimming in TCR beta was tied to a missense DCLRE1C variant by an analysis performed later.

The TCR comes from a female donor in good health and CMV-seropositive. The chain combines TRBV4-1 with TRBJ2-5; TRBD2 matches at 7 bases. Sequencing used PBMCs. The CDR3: CASSQSTSSWETQYF. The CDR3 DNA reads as TGCGCCAGCAGCCAATCGACTAGCAGCTGGGAGACCCAGTACTTC.